These 24 T cell receptor beta chains originate from one sample sequenced in a study of CD8 T cells in ankylosing spondylitis. Study conclusions and caveats: Made up of under ten highly homologous variants, a TCR beta motif appeared characteristic of ankylosing spondylitis blood.

These receptors' antigens are unknown. TCRdb re-derived calls from the 5' RACE reads in MiXCR, one entry per CDR3 protein. Found here are roughly 700,000 distinct CDR3 sequences, around 20% of them singletons; the top ten hold 15% to 20%. The sequenced sample consisted of blood, either unsorted or a sorted T cell fraction (not recorded which). The receptors were gathered from a male donor with ankylosing spondylitis.

This rearrangement joins TRBV7-6 to TRBJ2-1, with D perhaps matching TRBD1 or TRBD2 (5 bases each). This CDR3 spans 15 amino acids. The V and J ends lost 5 bases and 4 bases respectively, with 15 bases between them. Germline V gene data show CDR1 as SGHVS and CDR2 as FNYEAQ. CDR3 sequence (DNA): TGTGCCAGCAGCCCCCTGGGGGAAGGTTACAATGAGCAGTTCTTC. It codes for CASSPLGEGYNEQFF.

This rearrangement joins TRBV4-1 to TRBJ2-1; TRBD1 matches at 7 bases. V trimming: 5 bases; J trimming: 7 bases; junction bases outside the gene matches: 5. Germline V gene lookup returns CDR1 MGHRA and CDR2 YSYEKL. This CDR3 spans 13 amino acids. The CDR3 loop reads CASSRQGTNEQFF. CDR3 in DNA: TGCGCCAGCAGCAGACAGGGTACGAATGAGCAGTTCTTC.

The chain is built from TRBV18 and TRBJ2-7; D ambiguous. The germline CDR1 and CDR2 sequences are KGHSH and LQKENI. CDR3 length equals 15 residues. V shed 4 bases and J shed 5 bases, with 18 bases lying between them. As DNA, the CDR3 is TGTGCCAGCTCACAGGGCAGGAAGCTGGAGCACGAGCAGTACTTC. It codes for CASSQGRKLEHEQYF.

V is TRBV29-1 and J is TRBJ1-1; D gene ambiguous. Trimming removed 1 base at V and 2 bases at J, with 11 bases between. This CDR3 has 14 amino acids. CDR1 is SQVTM and CDR2 is ANQGSEA in the germline V gene. The CDR3 coding sequence is TGCAGCGTTGAAGGACGGCCGTTAAACACTGAAGCTTTCTTT. It specifies CSVEGRPLNTEAFF.

This clonotype has more than one count but fewer than ten. This chain links TRBV7-3 with TRBJ2-3, with 8 bases matching TRBD1. Germline V gene data show CDR1 as SGHTA and CDR2 as FQGTGA. After removal of 5 bases from V and 0 bases from J, the junction contained 7 bases not matched to a gene. This CDR3 contains 16 residues. The CDR3 DNA is TGTGCCAGCAGCGTCGGGACAGGATCTAGCACAGATACGCAGTATTTT. Translating gives CASSVGTGSSTDTQYF.

The chain has TRBV12-3 or TRBV12-4 and TRBJ1-2; D is ambiguous. Trimming took 2 bases from V and 5 from J, leaving 9 bases between them. The CDR3 runs 13 residues. CDR3 sequence: CASSLRARYGYTF. DNA for the CDR3: TGTGCCAGCAGTTTAAGGGCCCGTTATGGCTACACCTTC.

The chain is built from TRBV6-5 and TRBJ1-2, with D possibly being TRBD1 (5 bases). This CDR3 is 13 amino acids long. Germline V gene sequence: CDR1 MNHEY, CDR2 SVGAGI. V dropped 2 bases and J dropped 6 bases, with 10 bases sitting between them. In DNA form, the CDR3 reads TGTGCCAGCAGTTACACAGGCCACAATGGCTACACCTTC. Residues: CASSYTGHNGYTF.

This clonotype has just a few counts. The gene calls are TRBV6-2 or TRBV6-3 and TRBJ2-1; D uncertain. V shed 8 bases and J shed 2 bases, with 7 bases lying between them. The germline CDR1 and CDR2 sequences are MNHEY and SVGEGT. The CDR3 has 12 amino acids. The DNA of the CDR3 is TGTGCCAGCGGGGATACCTACAATGAGCAGTTCTTC. This translates into CASGDTYNEQFF.

This sequence joins TRBV4-1 and TRBJ2-1; D is unclear. The V gene lost 3 bases and the J gene lost 1 base, with 16 bases spanning the gap. CDR3 size: 17 residues. Germline CDR1 MGHRA, CDR2 YSYEKL. The CDR3 region is CASSQAPGPLSYNEQFF. CDR3 bases: TGCGCCAGCAGCCAGGCCCCGGGTCCCCTTTCCTACAATGAGCAGTTCTTC.

The chain employs TRBV19 and TRBJ2-7; TRBD1 matches at 7 bases. The V gene end was trimmed by 5 bases and the J gene end by 1 base; junction bases not matched to a gene: 5. Germline V gene data show CDR1 as LNHDA and CDR2 as SQIVND (reference sequence). CDR3 length: 14 residues. The CDR3 region has the DNA TGTGCCAGTAGTGACAGGGTGTCATCCTACGAGCAGTACTTC. Protein product: CASSDRVSSYEQYF. The full variable domain, rest sourced from reference TRBV19 and TRBJ2-7, is DGGITQSPKYLFRKEGQNVTLSCEQNLNHDAMYWYRQDPGQGLRLIYYSQIVNDFQKGDIAEGYSVSREKKESFPLTVTSAQKNPTAFYLCASSDRVSSYEQYFGPGTRLTVT.

This sequence joins TRBV18 and TRBJ1-1; D unclear. The CDR3 length is 14 residues. Germline CDR1 and CDR2: KGHSH and LQKENI. V lost 3 bases and J 7 bases, leaving 15 bases between the germline ends. The CDR3 coding sequence is TGTGCCAGCTCACCGGGCGGGAGTAGAGGTGAAGCTTTCTTT. Translated: CASSPGGSRGEAFF.

This clonotype was detected many times. This chain connects TRBV5-1 to TRBJ1-1; possible D gene TRBD1, 6 bases. V lost 0 bases and J 0 bases, leaving 12 bases between the germline ends. The V gene's germline CDR1 is SGHRS and CDR2 YFSETQ. The CDR3 is 16 amino acids. The CDR3 DNA sequence: TGCGCCAGCAGCTTGGGCAGGGGAACCATGAACACTGAAGCTTTCTTT. This sequence encodes CASSLGRGTMNTEAFF.

This clonotype was seen a handful of times. J is TRBJ2-5 and V is TRBV9; 9 bases match TRBD2. The CDR3 is made up of 16 amino acids. Germline loops: CDR1 SGDLS, CDR2 YYNGEE. The V and J ends lost 0 bases and 1 base, in that order; junction bases with no gene match: 4. The CDR3 reads CASSVGAGGTQETQYF. CDR3 sequence (DNA): TGTGCCAGCAGCGTAGGAGCGGGGGGCACCCAAGAGACCCAGTACTTC. Complete variable domain (other parts from reference TRBV9 and TRBJ2-5): DSGVTQTPKHLITATGQRVTLRCSPRSGDLSVYWYQQSLDQGLQFLIQYYNGEERAKGNILERFSAQQFPDLHSELNLSSLELGDSALYFCASSVGAGGTQETQYFGPGTRLLVL.

This clonotype has more than one count but fewer than ten. This rearrangement joins TRBV30 to TRBJ1-1; 7 bases are shared with TRBD1. The V gene's germline CDR1 is GTSNPN and CDR2 SVGIG (reference sequence). The CDR3 is 15 residues long. V was pared by 2 bases and J by 1 base, with 7 bases of the junction left unmatched. The CDR3 bases are TGTGCCTGGAGTTTGACAGGGTGGTCGAACACTGAAGCTTTCTTT. Translated: CAWSLTGWSNTEAFF.

This chain links TRBV7-9 with TRBJ2-5; 8 bases are shared with TRBD2. Per the germline V gene, CDR1 is SEHNR and CDR2 is FQNEAQ (reference sequence). The CDR3 sequence is 15 residues long. With 3 bases clipped from V and 3 bases from J, the junction kept 6 bases outside the gene matches. CDR3 sequence: CASSFGRGGEETQYF. As DNA, the CDR3 is TGTGCCAGCAGCTTTGGCCGGGGGGGCGAAGAGACCCAGTACTTC.

The chain uses TRBV7-9 and TRBJ2-2; D ambiguous. CDR3 size: 13 residues. Germline V gene sequence: CDR1 SEHNR, CDR2 FQNEAQ (reference sequence). V was trimmed by 5 bases and J by 6 bases, leaving 10 bases between them. As DNA, the CDR3 is TGTGCCAGCAGCCAATATACCTCCGGGGAGCTGTTTTTT. This sequence encodes CASSQYTSGELFF.

The CDR3 nucleotides read TGTGCCAGCAGCCTACAGGGGGTGAGGGAAAAACTGTTTTTT. Residues: CASSLQGVREKLFF. The chain employs TRBV12-3 or TRBV12-4 and TRBJ1-4; 8 nucleotides align to TRBD1. J was trimmed by 8 bases and V by 6 bases; bases with no gene match: 8. This CDR3 comprises 14 residues.

The chain combines TRBV7-9 with TRBJ2-7; 7 bases fit TRBD1. There are 16 residues in the CDR3. CDR1 is SEHNR, CDR2 FQNEAQ, per germline (reference sequence). V was pared by 0 bases and J by 2 bases, with 7 bases of the junction left unmatched. Written as DNA, the CDR3 is TGTGCCAGCAGCTTAGCACGGACAGGAATTACCTACGAGCAGTACTTC. It specifies CASSLARTGITYEQYF.

This clonotype appeared a few times. V gene TRBV6-1 combines with J gene TRBJ2-7; D may be TRBD1 (6 bases). Trimming shortened V by 0 bases and J by 3 bases, and 15 bases separated the two germline ends. Germline CDR1 is MNHNS and CDR2 is SASEGT. CDR3 length: 16 amino acids. CDR3 nucleotide sequence: TGTGCCAGCAGTGAAGCGTCAGTGGGACAATTCTACGAGCAGTACTTC. This encodes CASSEASVGQFYEQYF.

This clonotype has only a few counts. The chain joins TRBV10-3 to TRBJ2-1; TRBD1 matches at 8 bases. This CDR3 contains 14 residues. V lost 4 bases and J lost 6; bases outside the gene matches: 5. The germline gives CDR1 ENHRY, CDR2 SYGVKD. This chain's CDR3 is CAISGTGLVNEQFF. In DNA, the CDR3 is TGTGCCATCAGTGGGACAGGGTTGGTCAATGAGCAGTTCTTC.

The chain is built from TRBV4-3 and TRBJ2-7; 8 nucleotides agree with TRBD1. Germline V gives CDR1 LGHNA, CDR2 YSLEER. Trimming took 1 base from V and 3 from J; bases not matched to a gene: 5. This CDR3 has 15 amino acids. CDR3 bases: TGCGCCAGCAGCCAAGGGACAGGGACTTACTACGAGCAGTACTTC. The encoded protein is CASSQGTGTYYEQYF.

This clonotype came up a few times. The chain recombines TRBV6-1 with TRBJ2-7, with TRBD2 matching 7 bases. The CDR3 runs 17 residues. Per the germline V gene, CDR1 is MNHNS and CDR2 is SASEGT. Losses at the gene ends were 2 bases for V and 7 bases for J; bases not matched to a gene: 17. CDR3 residues: CASSEKEWGGTPGEQYF. CDR3 sequence (DNA): TGTGCCAGCAGTGAAAAGGAGTGGGGGGGGACCCCTGGTGAGCAGTACTTC.

On this clonotype: A much larger clone is a single base away; this may be a read error. V usage is TRBV3-1 and J usage is TRBJ2-3; no clear D. This CDR3 comprises 11 residues. CDR1 is LGHDT and CDR2 is YNNKEL in the germline V gene (reference sequence). V gave up 3 bases and J gave up 6 bases, with 4 bases separating them. The CDR3 protein is CASSHYDTQYF. The DNA for the CDR3 is TGTGCCAGCAGCCACTACGATACGCAGTATTTT.

This clonotype came up a few times. This chain uses TRBV9 with TRBJ1-2; D is unresolved. Per the germline V gene, CDR1 is SGDLS and CDR2 is YYNGEE. The CDR3 totals 14 residues. Between the trimmed V and J ends, which lost 3 bases and 4 bases, there was a span of 13 bases. The CDR3 coding sequence is TGTGCCAGCAGCGCTCCACAAGATATCTATGGCTACACCTTC. This sequence encodes CASSAPQDIYGYTF.